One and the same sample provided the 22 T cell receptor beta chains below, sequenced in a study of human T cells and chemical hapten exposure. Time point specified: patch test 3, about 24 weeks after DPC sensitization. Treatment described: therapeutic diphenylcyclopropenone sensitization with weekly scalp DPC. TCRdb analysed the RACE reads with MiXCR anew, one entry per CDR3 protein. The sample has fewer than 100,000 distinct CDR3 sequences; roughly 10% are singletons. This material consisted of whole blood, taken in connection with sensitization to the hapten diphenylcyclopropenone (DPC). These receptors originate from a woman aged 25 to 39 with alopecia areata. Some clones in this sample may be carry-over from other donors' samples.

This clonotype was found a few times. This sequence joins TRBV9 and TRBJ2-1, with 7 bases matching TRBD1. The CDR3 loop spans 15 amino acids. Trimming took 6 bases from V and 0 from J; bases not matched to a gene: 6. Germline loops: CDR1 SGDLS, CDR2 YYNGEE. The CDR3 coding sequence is TGTGCCAGCACCTCGACAGGGAGCTCCTACAATGAGCAGTTCTTC. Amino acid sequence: CASTSTGSSYNEQFF.

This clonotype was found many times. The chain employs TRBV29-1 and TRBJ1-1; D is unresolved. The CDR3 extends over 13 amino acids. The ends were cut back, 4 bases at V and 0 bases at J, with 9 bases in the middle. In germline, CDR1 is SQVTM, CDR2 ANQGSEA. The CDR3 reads CSVARRMNTEAFF. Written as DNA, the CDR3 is TGCAGCGTTGCTCGGAGGATGAACACTGAAGCTTTCTTT.

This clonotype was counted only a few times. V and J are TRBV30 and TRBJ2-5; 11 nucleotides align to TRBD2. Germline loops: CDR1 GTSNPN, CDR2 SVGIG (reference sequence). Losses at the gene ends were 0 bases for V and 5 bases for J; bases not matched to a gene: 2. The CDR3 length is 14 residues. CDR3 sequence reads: CAWSVSGGDETQYF. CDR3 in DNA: TGTGCCTGGAGTGTTAGCGGGGGGGATGAGACCCAGTACTTC.

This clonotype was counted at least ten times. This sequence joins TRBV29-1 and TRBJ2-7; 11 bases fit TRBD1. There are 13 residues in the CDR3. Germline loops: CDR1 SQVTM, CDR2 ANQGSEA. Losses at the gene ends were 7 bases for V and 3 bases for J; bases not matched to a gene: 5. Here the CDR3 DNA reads TGCAGCGGCTCCGGGACAGGGGGCTACGAGCAGTACTTC. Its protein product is CSGSGTGGYEQYF.

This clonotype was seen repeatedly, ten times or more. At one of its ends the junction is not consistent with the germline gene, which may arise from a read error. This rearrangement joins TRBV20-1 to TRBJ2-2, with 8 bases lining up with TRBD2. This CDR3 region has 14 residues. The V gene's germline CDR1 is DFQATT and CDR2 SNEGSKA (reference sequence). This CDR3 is CSARDSNRGGLESF. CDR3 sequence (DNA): TGCAGTGCTAGAGATTCAAATCGGGGGGGGCTCGAGAGTTTT.

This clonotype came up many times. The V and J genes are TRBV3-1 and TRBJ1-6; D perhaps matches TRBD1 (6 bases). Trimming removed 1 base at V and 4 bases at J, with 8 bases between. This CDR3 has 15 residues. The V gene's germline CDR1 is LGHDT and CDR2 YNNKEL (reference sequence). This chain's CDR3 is CASSQGGAYNSPLHF. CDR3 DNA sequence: TGTGCCAGCAGCCAAGGGGGGGCGTATAATTCACCCCTCCACTTT. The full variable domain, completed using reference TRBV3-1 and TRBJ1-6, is DTAVSQTPKYLVTQMGNDKSIKCEQNLGHDTMYWYKQDSKKFLKIMFSYNNKELIINETVPNRFSPKSPDKAHLNLHINSLELGDSAVYFCASSQGGAYNSPLHFGNGTRLTVT.

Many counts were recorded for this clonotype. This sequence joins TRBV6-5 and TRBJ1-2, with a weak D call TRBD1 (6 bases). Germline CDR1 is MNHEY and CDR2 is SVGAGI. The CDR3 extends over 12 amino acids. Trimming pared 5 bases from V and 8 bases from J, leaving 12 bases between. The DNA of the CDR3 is TGTGCCAGCAGTCCGCAGGGGTACGGCTACACCTTC. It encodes CASSPQGYGYTF.

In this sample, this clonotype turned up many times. CDR3 bases: TGTGCCAGCAGAGATTCTGACAGGGGCGGGGGCAATCAGCCCCAGCATTTT. It translates to CASRDSDRGGGNQPQHF. The V call is TRBV12-3 or TRBV12-4, the J call TRBJ1-5, with 8 bases fitting TRBD1. V lost 6 bases, J lost 2 bases, and 12 bases stayed unmatched. The CDR3 is 17 amino acids.

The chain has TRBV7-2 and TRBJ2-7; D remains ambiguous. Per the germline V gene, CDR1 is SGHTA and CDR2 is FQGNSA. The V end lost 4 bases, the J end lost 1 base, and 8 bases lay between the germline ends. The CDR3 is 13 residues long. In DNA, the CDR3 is TGTGCCAGCAGCTCATTAGGGTCCTACGAGCAGTACGTC. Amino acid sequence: CASSSLGSYEQYV.

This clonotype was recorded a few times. CDR3 sequence: CASSLGDGSYNEQFF. The CDR3 DNA is TGTGCCAGCAGCCTAGGGGACGGCTCCTACAATGAGCAGTTCTTC. The rearrangement joins TRBV7-3 to TRBJ2-1; D tentatively reads TRBD1 or TRBD2 (5 bases each). Germline CDR1 SGHTA, CDR2 FQGTGA. Trimming stripped 5 bases from V and 0 bases from J, with 11 bases between. CDR3 length: 15 residues.

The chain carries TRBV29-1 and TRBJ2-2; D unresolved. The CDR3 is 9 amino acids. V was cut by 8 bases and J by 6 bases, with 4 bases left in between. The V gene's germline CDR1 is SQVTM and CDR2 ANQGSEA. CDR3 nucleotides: TGCAGCCCCCCCGGGGAGCTGTTTTTT. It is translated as CSPPGELFF.

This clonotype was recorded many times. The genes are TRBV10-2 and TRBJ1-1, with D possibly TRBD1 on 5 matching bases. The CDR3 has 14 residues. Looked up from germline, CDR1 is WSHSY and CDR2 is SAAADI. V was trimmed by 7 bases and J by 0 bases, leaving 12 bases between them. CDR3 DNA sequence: TGCGCCAGCAAGTCCCGGGGGGTGAACACTGAAGCTTTCTTT. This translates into CASKSRGVNTEAFF.

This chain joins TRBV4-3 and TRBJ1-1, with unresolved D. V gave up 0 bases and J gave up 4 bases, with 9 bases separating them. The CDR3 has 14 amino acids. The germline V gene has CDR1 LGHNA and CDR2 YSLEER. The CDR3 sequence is CASSQDWRATEAFF. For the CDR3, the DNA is TGCGCCAGCAGCCAAGATTGGAGGGCCACTGAAGCTTTCTTT.

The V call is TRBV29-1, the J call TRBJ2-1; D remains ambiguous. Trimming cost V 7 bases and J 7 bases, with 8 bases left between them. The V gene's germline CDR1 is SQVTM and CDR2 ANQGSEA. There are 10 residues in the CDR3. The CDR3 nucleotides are TGCAGCGCCTTTGATAATGAGCAGTTCTTC. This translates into CSAFDNEQFF.

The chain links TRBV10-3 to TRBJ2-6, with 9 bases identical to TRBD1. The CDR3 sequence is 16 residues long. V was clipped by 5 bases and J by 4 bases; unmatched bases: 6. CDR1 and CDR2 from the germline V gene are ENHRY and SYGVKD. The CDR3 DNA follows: TGTGCCATCAGTCCCACAGGGGGCGCAGGGGCCAACGTCCTGACTTTC. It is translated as CAISPTGGAGANVLTF.

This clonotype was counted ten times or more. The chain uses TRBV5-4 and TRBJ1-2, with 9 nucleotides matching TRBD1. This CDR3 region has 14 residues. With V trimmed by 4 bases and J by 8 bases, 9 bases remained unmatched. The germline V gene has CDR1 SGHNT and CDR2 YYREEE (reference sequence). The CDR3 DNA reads TGTGCCAGCAGCCCCTATGACAGGGGGGAAGGCTACACCTTC. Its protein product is CASSPYDRGEGYTF. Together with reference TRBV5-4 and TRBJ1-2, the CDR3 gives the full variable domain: ETGVTQSPTHLIKTRGQQVTLRCSSQSGHNTVSWYQQALGQGPQFIFQYYREEENGRGNFPPRFSGLQFPNYSSELNVNALELDDSALYLCASSPYDRGEGYTFGSGTRLTVV.

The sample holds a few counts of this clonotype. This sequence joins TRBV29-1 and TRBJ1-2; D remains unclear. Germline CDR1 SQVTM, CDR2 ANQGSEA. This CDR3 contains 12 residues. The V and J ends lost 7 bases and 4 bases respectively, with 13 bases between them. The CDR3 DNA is TGCAGCGCCGTTACCGGCACCTATGGCTACACCTTC. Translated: CSAVTGTYGYTF.

The chain's CDR3 is CASSYDPAGWDTGELFF. The CDR3 DNA follows: TGTGCCAGCAGTTACGATCCAGCGGGGTGGGACACCGGGGAGCTGTTTTTT. The rearrangement joins TRBV6-2 or TRBV6-3 to TRBJ2-2; 7 nucleotides match TRBD2. With V trimmed by 2 bases and J by 3 bases, 9 bases remained unmatched. The CDR3 is 17 amino acids. Germline V gives CDR1 MNHEY, CDR2 SVGEGT.

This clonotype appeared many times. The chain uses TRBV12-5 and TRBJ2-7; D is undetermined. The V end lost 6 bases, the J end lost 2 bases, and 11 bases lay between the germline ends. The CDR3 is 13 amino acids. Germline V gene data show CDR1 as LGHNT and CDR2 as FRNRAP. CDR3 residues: CASGQHGTYEQYV. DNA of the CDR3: TGTGCTAGTGGACAACATGGGACCTACGAGCAGTACGTC.

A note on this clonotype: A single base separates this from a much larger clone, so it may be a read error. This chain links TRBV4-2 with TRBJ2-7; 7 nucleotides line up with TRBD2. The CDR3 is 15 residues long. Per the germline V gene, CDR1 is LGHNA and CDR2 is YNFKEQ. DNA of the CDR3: TGTGTCAGCAGCCAAGAGTCAGCGGGAAGCTACGAGCAGTACTTC. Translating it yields CVSSQESAGSYEQYF.

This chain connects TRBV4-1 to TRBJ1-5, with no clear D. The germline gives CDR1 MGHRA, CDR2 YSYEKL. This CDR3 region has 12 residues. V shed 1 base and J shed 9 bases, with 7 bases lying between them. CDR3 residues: CASSQVRGPQHF. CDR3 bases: TGCGCCAGCAGCCAAGTCCGGGGGCCCCAGCATTTT.

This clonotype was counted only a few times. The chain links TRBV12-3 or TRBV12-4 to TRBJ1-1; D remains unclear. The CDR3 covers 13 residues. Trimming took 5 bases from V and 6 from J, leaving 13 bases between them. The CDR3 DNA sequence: TGTGCCAGCAGTAACGGAGTTCCGGCTGAAGCTTTCTTT. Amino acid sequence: CASSNGVPAEAFF.